This T cell receptor (beta chain) was sequenced in a study of T-cell reconstitution after alpha-beta-depleted transplantation in children. Study outcomes and limitations: By one year post-transplant, T-cell counts and diversity largely arose from T cells that were newly produced. Several hundred rapidly expanded clones from non-depleted graft cells reportedly supplied alpha-beta T cells about two months post-transplant. Surviving recipient T cells and thymic progenitors accounted for the high day-60 TCRbeta diversity observed in some patients.

During its preparation, the TCRbeta library received unique molecular identifiers. TCRdb independently ran MiXCR on the PCR reads; one entry per CDR3 protein. The sample gives about 830,000 distinct CDR3 sequences, 16% of which show up once; just under 5% is in the top ten. This clonotype was seen more than once but under ten times. Antigen unknown. V gave up 4 bases and J gave up 6 bases, with 11 bases separating them. This CDR3 has 13 residues. CDR1 SGDLS and CDR2 YYNGEE come from the germline V gene. Sequences were derived from PBMCs, mostly from graft donor cells, sampled 360 days after TCRalphabeta/CD19-depleted stem cell transplant. This TCR derives from a male patient under 18 who had a stem cell transplant for acute lymphoblastic leukemia, so the T cells may come from the graft donor. The V and J genes are TRBV9 and TRBJ2-1, with D perhaps TRBD1 (5 bases). CDR3 sequence (DNA): TGTGCCAGCAGCCCCAGGGTGGGCAATGAGCAGTTCTTC. Translation: CASSPRVGNEQFF.